The clone carrying this T cell receptor (beta chain) has only a few counts. Its antigen is not known. Clones were read by immunoSEQ multiplex PCR, and TCRdb kept only the in-frame ones, dropping some. Altogether under 85,000 clones are present, 80% to 90% being singletons, with the ten largest covering around 0.23%. The data were taken from a study of OX40 agonist ivuxolimab in advanced cancers. Study-level findings and limits: On average, a greater number of expanded clones characterised CD8+ T cells relative to CD4+.

Autoimmune disease history or systemic immunosuppression excluded patients. With 3 bases removed from V and 2 bases from J, the gap between germline ends came to 23 bases. CDR3 length: 18 residues. In germline, CDR1 is SGDLS, CDR2 YYNGEE. The sequence was obtained from an adult with an advanced solid tumor such as melanoma, head and neck, liver or kidney cancer. The sequences come from CD4+ or CD8+ T cells sorted from blood, collected in a trial of the OX40 agonist ivuxolimab. The chain combines TRBV9 with TRBJ1-1, with D possibly being TRBD1 (5 bases). Here the CDR3 DNA reads TGTGCCAGCAGCGCCAGTAGGTCGCAGGGCACAAAAAACACTGAAGCTTTCTTT. Amino acids: CASSASRSQGTKNTEAFF.